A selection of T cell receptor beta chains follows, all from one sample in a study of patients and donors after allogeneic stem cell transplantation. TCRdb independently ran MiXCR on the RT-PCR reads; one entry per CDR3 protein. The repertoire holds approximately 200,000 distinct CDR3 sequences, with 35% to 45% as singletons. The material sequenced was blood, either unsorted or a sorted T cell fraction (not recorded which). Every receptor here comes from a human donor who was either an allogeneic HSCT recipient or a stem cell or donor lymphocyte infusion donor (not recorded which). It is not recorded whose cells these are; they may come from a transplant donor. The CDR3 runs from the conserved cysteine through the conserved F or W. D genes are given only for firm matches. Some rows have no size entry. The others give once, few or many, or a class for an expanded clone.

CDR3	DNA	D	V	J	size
CASSLGTASGANVLTF	TGTGCCAGCTCACTCGGGACGGCCTCTGGGGCCAACGTCCTGACTTTC	.	TRBV18	TRBJ2-6	.
CASSKGLAGRLVNEQFF	TGTGCCAGCAGCAAAGGACTAGCGGGGCGTCTTGTCAATGAGCAGTTCTTC	.	TRBV21-1	TRBJ2-1	.
CASSYSMRGPAFF	TGTGCCAGCAGTTACTCGATGAGGGGGCCGGCTTTCTTT	TRBD1	TRBV6-6	TRBJ1-1	.
CAIRRDRGQNTEAFF	TGTGCCATCAGAAGGGACAGGGGACAGAACACTGAAGCTTTCTTT	TRBD1	TRBV10-3	TRBJ1-1	.
CASSTPREGEKLFF	TGTGCCAGCAGTACACCTAGAGAAGGGGAAAAACTGTTTTTT	.	TRBV28	TRBJ1-4	few
CASSQENYGYTF	TGTGCCAGCAGCCAAGAAAACTATGGCTACACCTTC	.	TRBV4-2	TRBJ1-2	few
CASSPRVQGAKNIQYF	TGCGCCAGCAGCCCGAGGGTGCAGGGAGCCAAAAACATTCAGTACTTC	.	TRBV4-3	TRBJ2-4	few
CASSDSPGLGYGYTF	TGTGCCAGCAGTGACTCGCCGGGGTTGGGGTATGGCTACACCTTC	.	TRBV6-4	TRBJ1-2	few
CASSARASNYGYTF	TGTGCCAGCAGTGCCCGGGCGTCTAACTATGGCTACACCTTC	.	TRBV25-1	TRBJ1-2	few
CASSLEPGFVYEQYF	TGTGCCAGCAGTTTGGAGCCAGGGTTCGTTTACGAGCAGTACTTC	.	TRBV27	TRBJ2-7	.
CSAYPKGGLGEKLFF	TGCAGTGCGTACCCGAAGGGGGGGCTTGGTGAAAAACTGTTTTTT	.	TRBV20-1	TRBJ1-4	.
CASSRTGTGNYGYTF	TGTGCCAGCAGCCGCACCGGGACAGGCAACTATGGCTACACCTTC	TRBD1	TRBV3-1	TRBJ1-2	.
CASSEARGKKVGNQPQHF	TGTGCCAGCAGTGAGGCCAGGGGAAAAAAAGTTGGCAATCAGCCCCAGCATTTT	.	TRBV6-1	TRBJ1-5	.
CASSVARGNQPQHF	TGTGCCAGCAGTGTGGCGCGGGGCAATCAGCCCCAGCATTTT	.	TRBV2	TRBJ1-5	.
CASRLTISGGVNEQFF	TGTGCCAGCAGACTCACAATTAGCGGGGGGGTTAATGAGCAGTTCTTC	TRBD2	TRBV7-8	TRBJ2-1	.
CSARSQTNTGELFF	TGCAGTGCTAGATCACAGACGAACACCGGGGAGCTGTTTTTT	.	TRBV20-1	TRBJ2-2	.
CASSQGDRNTEAFF	TGTGCCAGCAGCCAAGGGGACAGGAACACTGAAGCTTTCTTT	TRBD1	TRBV3-1	TRBJ1-1	few